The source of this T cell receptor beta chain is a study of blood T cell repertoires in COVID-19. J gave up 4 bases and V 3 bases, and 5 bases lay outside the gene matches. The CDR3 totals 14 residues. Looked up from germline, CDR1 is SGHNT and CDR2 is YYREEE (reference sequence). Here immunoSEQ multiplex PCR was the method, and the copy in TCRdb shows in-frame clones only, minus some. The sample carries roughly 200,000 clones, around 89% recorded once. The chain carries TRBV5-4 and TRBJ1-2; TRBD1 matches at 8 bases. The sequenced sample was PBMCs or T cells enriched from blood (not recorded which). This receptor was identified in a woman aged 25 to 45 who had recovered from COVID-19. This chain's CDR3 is CASSSPTGGYGYTF. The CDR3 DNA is TGTGCCAGCAGCTCCCCTACAGGGGGCTATGGCTACACCTTC.